This T cell receptor (beta chain) is from a study of beta chain features in type 1 diabetes. Study-level findings and limits: Shorter templates may be favored by PCR, equally so in patients and controls. All four CD4+ subsets of Type 1 diabetes patients contained TCRB CDR3s that were moderately but significantly shorter.

Every donor had blood drawn once into heparin, around 120 mL on average. This CDR3 region has 13 residues. The V gene's germline CDR1 is SQVTM and CDR2 ANQGSEA. V was shortened by 4 bases and J by 6 bases, with 13 bases between the two germline ends. As for this clone: Its matching antigen is unknown.

Reverse transcribing all isolated RNA meant expressed TCRB transcripts were sequenced. TCRdb's copy holds only in-frame clones and misses some; the assay was immunoSEQ multiplex PCR. Of over 150,000 clones in the sample, 10% are singletons; the top ten hold more than 0.45%. The sequence was collected from a man aged 30 to 39 with type 1 diabetes. What was sequenced was central memory CD4+ T cells from blood. J is TRBJ1-5 and V is TRBV29-1; D uncertain. CDR3: CSVGERVGQPQHF. The CDR3, as DNA: TGCAGCGTTGGGGAGAGGGTGGGTCAGCCCCAGCATTTT.